This T cell receptor (beta chain) was captured in a study of preoperative IRX-2 immunotherapy in early breast cancer. Treatment of the sample: preoperative locoregional IRX-2 cytokine immunotherapy. Libraries were prepared by immunoSEQ multiplex PCR; TCRdb keeps only in-frame clonotypes and omits some of them. The sample lists 20,000 to 30,000 clones, roughly 75% occurring once. The CDR3 is made up of 14 amino acids. Germline V gene data show CDR1 as MDHEN and CDR2 as SYDVKM. The V gene lost 2 bases and the J gene lost 7 bases, with 15 bases spanning the gap. This material consisted of lymph node tissue, taken after IRX-2 immunotherapy. This clonotype was sampled from a human donor with breast cancer. The rearrangement links TRBV28 to TRBJ2-7, with D maybe TRBD2 (6 bases). The CDR3 nucleotides read TGTGCCAGCAGTTTACGGGGGATCTTACGGGAGCAGTACTTC. It encodes CASSLRGILREQYF.